The following is a T cell receptor (beta chain) sequence with its context. The antigen is unknown. The data were obtained in a study of CD8+CD57+ T cells in acquired aplastic anemia. Across the whole study: Sorted CD4+ plus CD8+ cells gave DNA averaging about 3.2 ug. Roughly 11 million reads, on average, were obtained for CD4+ cells from healthy donors.

Study outcomes and limitations: In CD8+ cells, Simpson's diversity showed no significant difference between patients and controls. Around 27 sequences, all CD8+ CDR3, were shared between patients and controls.

The CDR3 is 16 amino acids. In germline, CDR1 is LNHDA, CDR2 SQIVND (reference sequence). V lost 8 bases and J lost 2, with 21 bases in between. Template material for TCR beta VDJ and CDR3 profiling consisted of genomic DNA. MiXCR was run by TCRdb on the reads, yielding one entry per CDR3 protein. The table includes 150,000 to 200,000 distinct CDR3 sequences, 50% to 75% detected once. The TCR comes from a human donor in good health. Sequencing input: sorted CD4+, CD8+, or CD8+CD57+ T cells (not recorded which) from PBMCs. The rearrangement uses TRBV19 and TRBJ1-2, with D possibly being TRBD1 (5 bases). CDR3 region: CASGAGRAGGNYGYTF. The DNA for the CDR3 is TGTGCCAGTGGGGCCGGGAGGGCAGGAGGAAACTATGGCTACACCTTC.